This T cell receptor (beta chain) was identified during a study of shared clonotypes between healthy human individuals. The study, taken as a whole, reports: Unshared clonotypes carried lower generation probabilities than those common to all four donors.

Repertoires were generated with immunoSEQ multiplex PCR, while TCRdb's copy carries only in-frame clones and drops some. Of nearly 600,000 clones listed, roughly 95% are singletons. Naive CD8 isolation took CD45RO-negative cells positively selected for CCR7 and excluded terminally differentiated effector memory CD45RA+ cells. As for this clone: Antigen unknown.

CDR3 size: 14 residues. The germline V gene has CDR1 MGHRA and CDR2 YSYEKL. The ends were cut back, 5 bases at V and 10 bases at J, with 18 bases in the middle. Sequencing was done on a sample of naive CD8+ T cells sorted from blood. This clonotype was sampled from a woman aged 25 to 45 in good health. V gene TRBV4-1 combines with J gene TRBJ2-1; possibly TRBD2 for D (6 bases). CDR3 nucleotides: TGCGCCAGCAGCAATGGGACTCCCGGCAGGGAGCAGTTCTTC. Translation gives CASSNGTPGREQFF.